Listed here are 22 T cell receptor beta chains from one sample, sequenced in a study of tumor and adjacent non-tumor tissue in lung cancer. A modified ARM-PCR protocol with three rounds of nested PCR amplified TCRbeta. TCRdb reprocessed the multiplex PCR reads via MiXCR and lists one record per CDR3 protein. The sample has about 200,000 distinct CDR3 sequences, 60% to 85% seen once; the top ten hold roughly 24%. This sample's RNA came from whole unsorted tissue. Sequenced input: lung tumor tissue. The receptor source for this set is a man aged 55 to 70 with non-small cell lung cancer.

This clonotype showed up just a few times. In DNA, the CDR3 is TGTGCCAGCAGTTTGGTAGGGACCAACACCGGGGAGCTGTTTTTT. Translation gives CASSLVGTNTGELFF. V gene TRBV12-3 or TRBV12-4 combines with J gene TRBJ2-2; perhaps D is TRBD1 or TRBD2 (5 bases each). Between the trimmed V and J ends, which lost 3 bases and 2 bases, there was a span of 10 bases. The CDR3 covers 15 residues.

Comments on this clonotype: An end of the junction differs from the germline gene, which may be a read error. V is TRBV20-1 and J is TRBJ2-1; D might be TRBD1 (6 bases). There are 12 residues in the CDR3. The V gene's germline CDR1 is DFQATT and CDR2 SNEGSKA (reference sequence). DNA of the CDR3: TGCAGTATACGGACAGCAAACAATAAGCAGTTCTTC. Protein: CSIRTANNKQFF.

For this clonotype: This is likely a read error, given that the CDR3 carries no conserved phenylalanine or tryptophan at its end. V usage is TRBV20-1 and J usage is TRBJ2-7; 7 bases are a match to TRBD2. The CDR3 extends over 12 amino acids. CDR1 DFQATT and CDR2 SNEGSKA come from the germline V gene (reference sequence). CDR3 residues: CSAKAGTYVQYL. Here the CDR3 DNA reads TGCAGTGCTAAAGCGGGAACCTACGTGCAGTACTTA.

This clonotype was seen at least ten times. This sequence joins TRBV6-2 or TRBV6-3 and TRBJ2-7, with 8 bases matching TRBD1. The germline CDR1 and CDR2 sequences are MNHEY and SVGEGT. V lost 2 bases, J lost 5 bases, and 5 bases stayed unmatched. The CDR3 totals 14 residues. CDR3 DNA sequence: TGTGCCAGCAGTTACCGAGGACAGGGCCACGAGCAGTACTTC. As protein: CASSYRGQGHEQYF.

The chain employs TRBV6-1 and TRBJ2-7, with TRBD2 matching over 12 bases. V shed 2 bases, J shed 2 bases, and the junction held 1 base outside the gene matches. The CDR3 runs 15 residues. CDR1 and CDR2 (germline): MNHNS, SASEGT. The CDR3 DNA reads TGTGCCAGCAGTGAACTAGCGGGGGGGACCTACGAGCAGTACTTC. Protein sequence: CASSELAGGTYEQYF.

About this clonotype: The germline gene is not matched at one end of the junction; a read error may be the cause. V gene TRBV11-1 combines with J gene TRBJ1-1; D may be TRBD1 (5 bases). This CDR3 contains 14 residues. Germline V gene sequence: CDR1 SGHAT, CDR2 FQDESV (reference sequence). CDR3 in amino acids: CTSSLSGTNTEAFF. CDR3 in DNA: TGTACCAGCAGTCTTTCTGGGACGAACACTGAAGCTTTCTTT.

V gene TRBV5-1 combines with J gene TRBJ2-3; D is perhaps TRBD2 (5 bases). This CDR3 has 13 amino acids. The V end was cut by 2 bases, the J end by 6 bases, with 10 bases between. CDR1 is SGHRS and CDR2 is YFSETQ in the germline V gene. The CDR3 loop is CASSFSGSDTQYF. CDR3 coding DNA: TGCGCCAGCAGCTTTAGTGGGAGTGATACGCAGTATTTT.

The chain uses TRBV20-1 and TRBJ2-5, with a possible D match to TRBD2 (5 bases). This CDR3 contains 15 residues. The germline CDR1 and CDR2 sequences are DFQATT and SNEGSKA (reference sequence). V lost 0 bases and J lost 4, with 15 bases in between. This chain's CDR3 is CSARDRTPEGETQYF. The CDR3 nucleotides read TGCAGTGCTAGAGATCGGACTCCCGAGGGAGAGACCCAGTACTTC.

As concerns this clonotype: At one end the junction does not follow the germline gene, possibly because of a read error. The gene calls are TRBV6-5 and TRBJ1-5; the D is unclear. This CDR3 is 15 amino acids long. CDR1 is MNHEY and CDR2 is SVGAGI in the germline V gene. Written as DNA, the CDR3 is TGTGCCAGCTGTTACTCCTATACCTTAGGTCAGCCCCAGCATTTT. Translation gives CASCYSYTLGQPQHF.

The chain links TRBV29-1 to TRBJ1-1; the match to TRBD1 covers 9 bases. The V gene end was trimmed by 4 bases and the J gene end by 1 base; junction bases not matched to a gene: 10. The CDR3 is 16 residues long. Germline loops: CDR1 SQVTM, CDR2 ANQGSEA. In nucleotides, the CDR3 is TGCAGCGTTGTTGGACAGGGGAGGATACAGAACACTGAAGCTTTCTTT. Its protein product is CSVVGQGRIQNTEAFF.

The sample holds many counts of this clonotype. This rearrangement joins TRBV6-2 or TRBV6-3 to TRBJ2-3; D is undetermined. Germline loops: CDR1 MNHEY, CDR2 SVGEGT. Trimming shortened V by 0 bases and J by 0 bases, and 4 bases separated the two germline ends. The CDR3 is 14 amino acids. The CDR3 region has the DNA TGTGCCAGCAGTTACTCGGACAGCACAGATACGCAGTATTTT. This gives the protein CASSYSDSTDTQYF.

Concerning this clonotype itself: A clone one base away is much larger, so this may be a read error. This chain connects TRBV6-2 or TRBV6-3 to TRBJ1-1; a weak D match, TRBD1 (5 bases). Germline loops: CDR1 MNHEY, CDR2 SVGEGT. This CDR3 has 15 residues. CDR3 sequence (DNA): TGTGTCAGCAGGCTATCGGGACCACGAACGGCTGAAGCTTTCTTT. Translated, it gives CVSRLSGPRTAEAFF.

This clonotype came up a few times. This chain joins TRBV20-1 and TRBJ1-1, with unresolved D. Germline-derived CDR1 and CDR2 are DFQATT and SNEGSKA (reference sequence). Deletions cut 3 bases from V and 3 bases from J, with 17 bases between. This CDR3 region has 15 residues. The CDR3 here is CSASTAAGSDTEAFF. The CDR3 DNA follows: TGCAGTGCTAGTACAGCGGCGGGCTCGGACACTGAAGCTTTCTTT.

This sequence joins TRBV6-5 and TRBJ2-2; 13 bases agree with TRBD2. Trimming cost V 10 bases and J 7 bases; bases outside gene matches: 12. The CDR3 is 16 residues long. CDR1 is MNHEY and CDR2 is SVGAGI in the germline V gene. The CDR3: CAIRKRTSGSGGELFF. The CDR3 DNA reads TGTGCCATCAGAAAGCGGACTAGCGGGAGCGGCGGGGAGCTGTTTTTT.

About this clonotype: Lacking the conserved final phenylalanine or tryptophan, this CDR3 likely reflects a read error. The chain's CDR3 is CSATAVVSFYNEQFL. CDR3 in DNA: TGCAGTGCTACCGCTGTAGTATCCTTCTACAATGAGCAGTTCCTC. The chain combines TRBV20-1 with TRBJ2-1, with D unclear. This CDR3 contains 15 residues. Looked up from germline, CDR1 is DFQATT and CDR2 is SNEGSKA (reference sequence). The ends were cut back, 4 bases at V and 3 bases at J, with 16 bases in the middle.

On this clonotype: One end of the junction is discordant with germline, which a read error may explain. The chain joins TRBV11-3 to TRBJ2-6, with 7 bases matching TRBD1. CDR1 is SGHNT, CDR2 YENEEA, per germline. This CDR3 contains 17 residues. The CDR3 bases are TGTGCCGGCAGCTTAGTTGGACAGGCCTCTGGGGCCAATGTCCTGGCTTTC. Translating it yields CAGSLVGQASGANVLAF.

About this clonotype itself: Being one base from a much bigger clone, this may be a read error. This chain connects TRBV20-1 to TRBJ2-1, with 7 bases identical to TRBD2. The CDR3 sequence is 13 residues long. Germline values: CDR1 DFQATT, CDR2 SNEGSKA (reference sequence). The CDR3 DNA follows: TGCAGTTCTAGGAGCCCTAGCGGAGTTGAGCAGTTCTTC. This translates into CSSRSPSGVEQFF.

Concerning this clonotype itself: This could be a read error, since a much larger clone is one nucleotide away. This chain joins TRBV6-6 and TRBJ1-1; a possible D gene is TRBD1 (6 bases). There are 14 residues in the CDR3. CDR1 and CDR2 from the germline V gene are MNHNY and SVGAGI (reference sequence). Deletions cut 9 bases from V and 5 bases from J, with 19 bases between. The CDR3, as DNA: TGTGCCAGAAGCCTGGCAGGGGATCCGACTGAAGCTTTCTTT. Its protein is CARSLAGDPTEAFF.

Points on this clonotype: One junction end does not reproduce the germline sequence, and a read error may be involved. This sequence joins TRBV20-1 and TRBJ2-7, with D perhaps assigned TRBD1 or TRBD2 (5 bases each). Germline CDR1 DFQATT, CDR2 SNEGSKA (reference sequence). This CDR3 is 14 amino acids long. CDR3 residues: CSAHFPGRSGEQNF. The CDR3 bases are TGCAGTGCTCACTTCCCGGGACGGAGTGGCGAGCAGAACTTC.

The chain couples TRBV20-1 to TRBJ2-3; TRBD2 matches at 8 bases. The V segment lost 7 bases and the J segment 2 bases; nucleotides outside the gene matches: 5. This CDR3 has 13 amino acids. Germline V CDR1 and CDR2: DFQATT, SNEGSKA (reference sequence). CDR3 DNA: TGCAGTGTTACTAGCGGACACACAGATACGCAGTATTTT. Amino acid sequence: CSVTSGHTDTQYF.

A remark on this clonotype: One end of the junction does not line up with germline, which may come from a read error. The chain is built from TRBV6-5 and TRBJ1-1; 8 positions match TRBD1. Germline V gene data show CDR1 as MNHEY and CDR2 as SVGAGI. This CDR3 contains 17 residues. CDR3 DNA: TGTGTCAGCAGTGAAGAATCAGGGGGCCGGATGAACACTGAAGCTTTCTTT. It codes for CVSSEESGGRMNTEAFF.

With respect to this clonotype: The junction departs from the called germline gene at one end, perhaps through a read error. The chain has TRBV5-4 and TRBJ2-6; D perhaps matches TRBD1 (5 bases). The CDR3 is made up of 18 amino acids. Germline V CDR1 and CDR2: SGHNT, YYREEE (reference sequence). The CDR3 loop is CANSPGAGPPSGANVLTF. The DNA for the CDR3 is TGTGCCAACAGCCCTGGCGCAGGGCCTCCCTCTGGGGCCAACGTCCTGACATTC.